This T cell receptor beta chain was sequenced in a study of blood T cell repertoires in COVID-19. Data came from immunoSEQ multiplex PCR; TCRdb stores just in-frame clones and leaves some out. This sample has some 150,000 clones; more than 80% occur once, and the top ten carry 15%. This clone was seen a single time. The TCR comes from a woman between 40 and 50 years old with acute or convalescent COVID-19. Material: peripheral blood.

For the CDR3, the DNA is TGCGCCAGCAGCCAAGAAGGACGGGATCTCTATGGCTACACCTTC. Translated, it gives CASSQEGRDLYGYTF. The chain recombines TRBV4-1 with TRBJ1-2, with D unclear. V lost 0 bases, J lost 4 bases, and 12 bases lay in between. Germline V gene sequence: CDR1 MGHRA, CDR2 YSYEKL. The CDR3 is 15 residues long.